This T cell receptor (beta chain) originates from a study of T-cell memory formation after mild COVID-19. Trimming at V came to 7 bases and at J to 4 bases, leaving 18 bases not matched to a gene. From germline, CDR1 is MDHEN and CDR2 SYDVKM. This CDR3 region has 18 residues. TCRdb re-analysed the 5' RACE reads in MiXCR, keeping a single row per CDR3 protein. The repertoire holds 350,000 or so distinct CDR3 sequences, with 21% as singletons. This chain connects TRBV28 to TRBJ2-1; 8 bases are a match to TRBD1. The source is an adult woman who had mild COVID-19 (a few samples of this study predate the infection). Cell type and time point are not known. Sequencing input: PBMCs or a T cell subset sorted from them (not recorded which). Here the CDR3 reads CASTLFLPGQVLYNEQFF. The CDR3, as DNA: TGTGCCAGCACCCTATTCCTTCCGGGACAGGTACTTTACAATGAGCAGTTCTTC.